The clone carrying this T cell receptor beta chain occurred a few times. Its antigen is not identified. TCRdb used MiXCR to reprocess the 5' RACE reads, holding one entry per CDR3 protein. The profile covers hundreds of thousands of distinct CDR3 sequences, with under 9% appearing a single time and about 3% taken by the ten largest. The V gene lost 4 bases and the J gene lost 14 bases, with 17 bases spanning the gap. From germline, CDR1 is SEHNR and CDR2 FQNEAQ (reference sequence). The CDR3 has 12 residues. These data originate in a study of T cells after yellow fever vaccination. Findings of the study overall: Of the clonotypes, a small share occurred in both CD4 and CD8 compartments. Primary-vaccination clones mostly resurfaced post-booster (under 98% CD4, roughly 87% CD8).

The chain employs TRBV7-9 and TRBJ1-2; the D gene is possibly TRBD1 (6 bases). Sequencing used CD4+ T cells sorted from PBMCs, obtained 5 days after the yellow fever booster vaccination. The TCR comes from a man aged 18-30 years who received the YFV17D yellow fever vaccine. CDR3 coding DNA: TGTGCCAGCAGCTATTCTCAGGGGACCCAGACCTTC. Its translation is CASSYSQGTQTF.